This is a list of T cell receptor beta chains from one sample in a study of siplizumab effects on memory and regulatory T cells. The table came from immunoSEQ multiplex PCR; TCRdb's copy has only in-frame clones and leaves some out. The data show about 100,000 clones, roughly 94% seen once. Specimen: Tregs sorted from blood. The receptors derive from a human donor in good health. CDR3s include the opening cysteine and the closing phenylalanine or tryptophan. The order of the fields is D gene, J gene, V gene, CDR3 protein. A D gene is named only where the DNA matches it firmly.

TRBD2 | TRBJ2-3 | TRBV7-2 | CASSGTSGGTDTQYF
TRBD1 | TRBJ1-1 | TRBV5-4 | CASSLVGRGGTEAFF
. | TRBJ2-1 | TRBV7-9 | CASSARGYNEQFF
TRBD2 | TRBJ2-1 | TRBV29-1 | CSAQTGLAATNEQFF
TRBD1 | TRBJ1-6 | TRBV5-1 | CASSLQGTDSPLHF
TRBD1 | TRBJ2-3 | TRBV7-9 | CASSPSGGDTQYF
. | TRBJ2-5 | TRBV19 | CASSIGQGVRRERKTQYF
TRBD1 | TRBJ1-2 | TRBV19 | CASSKTGGQLSYGYTF
TRBD1 | TRBJ1-3 | TRBV18 | CASSLDRDGNTIYF
. | TRBJ2-3 | TRBV28 | CASRAPISTDTQYF
. | TRBJ2-1 | TRBV19 | CASSIYKVSYNEQFF
. | TRBJ2-7 | TRBV28 | CASRSSSEQYF
TRBD2 | TRBJ2-7 | TRBV6-1 | CASDALAGVYEQYF
. | TRBJ2-3 | TRBV5-6 | CASSPLTGIADTQYF